The 6 T cell receptor beta chains presented below share a single source sample, sequenced in a study of T-cell reconstitution after alpha-beta-depleted transplantation in children. Using unique molecular identifiers, the investigators prepared the TCRbeta library. TCRdb fed the PCR reads into MiXCR, producing one record per CDR3 protein. The sample yields hundreds of thousands of distinct CDR3 sequences, 10% to 15% seen once. Here the sequenced sample was PBMCs, mostly from graft donor cells, taken 360 days after TCRalphabeta/CD19-depleted stem cell transplant. Receptors originate from a male patient younger than 18 who had a stem cell transplant for acute myeloid leukemia, so the T cells may come from the graft donor.

This clonotype was recorded at least ten times. The rearrangement links TRBV5-1 to TRBJ2-2; 8 nucleotides agree with TRBD2. The length of the CDR3 is 14 residues. Germline V gene sequence: CDR1 SGHRS, CDR2 YFSETQ. J lost 3 bases, V lost 2 bases, and 0 bases had no gene match. In nucleotides, the CDR3 is TGCGCCAGCAGCTTCGGGGGGGACACCGGGGAGCTGTTTTTT. Translating gives CASSFGGDTGELFF.

This chain joins TRBV20-1 and TRBJ2-7, with D perhaps TRBD2 (5 bases). The CDR3 is 13 residues long. CDR1 DFQATT and CDR2 SNEGSKA come from the germline V gene (reference sequence). The ends were cut back, 5 bases at V and 0 bases at J, with 11 bases in the middle. The CDR3 is CSAHPGSSYEQYF. The CDR3 region has the DNA TGCAGTGCTCACCCGGGATCCTCCTACGAGCAGTACTTC.

This clonotype showed up many times. The chain employs TRBV28 and TRBJ2-7; D call uncertain. V lost 4 bases to trimming and J lost 5 bases, with 12 bases between them. The germline CDR1 and CDR2 sequences are MDHEN and SYDVKM. This CDR3 is built from 13 residues. This CDR3 reads CASSWVMGNEQYF. As DNA, the CDR3 is TGTGCCAGCAGTTGGGTGATGGGGAACGAGCAGTACTTC.

Ten or more counts support this clonotype. The rearrangement joins TRBV5-1 to TRBJ2-1, with 7 bases that match TRBD1. V dropped 3 bases and J dropped 4; count of bases not matched to a gene: 19. This CDR3 region has 19 residues. Germline CDR1 is SGHRS and CDR2 is YFSETQ. Here the CDR3 DNA reads TGCGCCAGCAGCTCGTTAGACAGGGTTTCAGGGGAGCCTTACAATGAGCAGTTCTTC. Its translation: CASSSLDRVSGEPYNEQFF.

V gene TRBV10-3 combines with J gene TRBJ2-5; 7 bases fit TRBD1. With V trimmed by 6 bases and J by 4 bases, 5 bases remained unmatched. The CDR3 spans 13 residues. Germline CDR1 ENHRY, CDR2 SYGVKD. CDR3 bases: TGTGCCATCAGCCGGGACAGTCTAGAGACCCAGTACTTC. Translating it yields CAISRDSLETQYF.

This clonotype was seen more than once but under ten times. The chain links TRBV10-3 to TRBJ1-1; D remains ambiguous. Germline V gene lookup returns CDR1 ENHRY and CDR2 SYGVKD. The CDR3 has 16 amino acids. The germline V and J ends were trimmed by 7 bases and 1 base, with 19 bases remaining between them. Here the CDR3 DNA reads TGTGCCATCAACGACCCTTGGGAGAACCCGAACACTGAAGCTTTCTTT. It is translated as CAINDPWENPNTEAFF.